Each of the 16 T cell receptor beta chains below was sequenced from the same sample in a study of T cells in Graves' hyperthyroidism and ophthalmopathy. Using RNA transcripts as the source, TCR beta CDR3 regions were amplified. The HTBI primer set was used in a first-round RT-PCR of the TCR CDR3. TCRdb called the multiplex PCR reads again in MiXCR, with one record for every CDR3 protein. The sample lists under 350,000 distinct CDR3 sequences; roughly 13% were seen once. Sequenced sample: blood. The receptors were gathered from a woman aged 35 to 49 with Graves' ophthalmopathy.

This clonotype was found once. The V call is TRBV2, the J call TRBJ2-5; 12 positions match TRBD2. The CDR3 loop spans 15 amino acids. V trimming: 4 bases; J trimming: 4 bases; junction bases outside the gene matches: 4. The germline V gene has CDR1 SNHLY and CDR2 FYNNEI. The CDR3 bases are TGTGCCAGCAGTGGTCGACTAGCGGGGGCAGAGACCCAGTACTTC. This translates into CASSGRLAGAETQYF.

This clonotype was counted many times. This rearrangement joins TRBV6-1 to TRBJ2-5, with D maybe TRBD1 (6 bases). CDR3 length: 14 residues. Looked up from germline, CDR1 is MNHNS and CDR2 is SASEGT. Trimming removed 5 bases at V and 2 bases at J, with 12 bases between. The CDR3 region has the DNA TGTGCCAGCAGTACCTCAGGGGAGCAAGAGACCCAGTACTTC. Encoded protein: CASSTSGEQETQYF.

In DNA, the CDR3 is TGTGCCAGCGGAGGGTCATTCAATGAGCAGTTCTTC. Its translation: CASGGSFNEQFF. The rearrangement links TRBV7-9 to TRBJ2-1, with a tentative D call TRBD2 (6 bases). The CDR3 extends over 12 amino acids. The V end lost 8 bases, the J end lost 6 bases, and 11 bases lay between the germline ends. Germline loops: CDR1 SEHNR, CDR2 FQNEAQ (reference sequence).

The J gene is TRBJ1-1, the V gene TRBV5-1, with D unresolved. Trimming left V 2 bases short and J 0 bases short, with 14 bases between. The length of the CDR3 is 16 residues. Germline assignment: CDR1 SGHRS and CDR2 YFSETQ. In DNA form, the CDR3 reads TGCGCCAGCAGCTTTCGTGGGATGGAGATGAACACTGAAGCTTTCTTT. As protein: CASSFRGMEMNTEAFF.

The chain joins TRBV7-6 to TRBJ1-3, with D unresolved. The CDR3 extends over 17 amino acids. Per the germline V gene, CDR1 is SGHVS and CDR2 is FNYEAQ. V gave up 5 bases and J gave up 0 bases, with 17 bases separating them. The CDR3 region is CASSPLGPSHSGNTIYF. The CDR3 region has the DNA TGTGCCAGCAGCCCCCTGGGTCCCAGCCACTCTGGAAACACCATATATTTT.

This clonotype came up many times. The chain couples TRBV5-1 to TRBJ2-1; 8 bases map to TRBD2. Germline values: CDR1 SGHRS, CDR2 YFSETQ. CDR3 size: 16 residues. The ends lost 3 bases at V and 6 bases at J; junction bases unmatched: 11. DNA of the CDR3: TGCGCCAGCAGCTACACCTTGGGGACTAGTAGCAATGAGCAGTTCTTC. It specifies CASSYTLGTSSNEQFF.

This clonotype has a count of ten or more. This chain connects TRBV7-9 to TRBJ1-1; D gene ambiguous. The CDR3 sequence is 14 residues long. From germline, CDR1 is SEHNR and CDR2 FQNEAQ (reference sequence). The V end lost 2 bases, the J end lost 3 bases, and 10 bases lay between the germline ends. This CDR3 reads CASSLPQIYTEAFF. The CDR3 DNA sequence: TGTGCCAGCAGCTTACCCCAGATTTACACTGAAGCTTTCTTT. Based on the CDR3 plus reference TRBV7-9 and TRBJ1-1, the full variable domain is DTGVSQNPRHKITKRGQNVTFRCDPISEHNRLYWYRQTLGQGPEFLTYFQNEAQLEKSRLLSDRFSAERPKGSFSTLEIQRTEQGDSAMYLCASSLPQIYTEAFFGQGTRLTVV.

This clonotype was detected ten times or more. V and J are TRBV12-3 or TRBV12-4 and TRBJ1-1; D possibly corresponds to TRBD1 (5 bases). The CDR3 sequence is 13 residues long. V was clipped by 3 bases and J by 4 bases, with 9 bases between them. The chain's CDR3 is CASSFGGPTEAFF. As DNA, the CDR3 is TGTGCCAGCAGTTTCGGGGGTCCCACTGAAGCTTTCTTT.

In its sample, this clonotype was seen many times. This chain joins TRBV12-3 or TRBV12-4 and TRBJ1-4, with unresolved D. V was cut by 5 bases and J by 4 bases, with 17 bases left in between. This CDR3 is 16 amino acids long. This CDR3 reads CASSPPRSVGNEKLFF. The CDR3 DNA reads as TGTGCCAGCAGTCCCCCACGGTCAGTGGGTAATGAAAAACTGTTTTTT.

This clonotype was detected many times. The chain uses TRBV6-1 and TRBJ1-5; D possibly corresponds to TRBD1 (5 bases). V lost 6 bases and J lost 2, with 11 bases in between. CDR3 length: 14 amino acids. Germline CDR1 MNHNS, CDR2 SASEGT. The CDR3 here is CASSFRVGNQPQHF. The CDR3 nucleotides read TGTGCCAGCAGCTTCAGGGTAGGCAATCAGCCCCAGCATTTT.

This sequence joins TRBV12-3 or TRBV12-4 and TRBJ1-1; D perhaps matches TRBD1 (5 bases). Trimming shortened V by 4 bases and J by 2 bases, and 11 bases separated the two germline ends. The CDR3 totals 14 residues. The CDR3 DNA follows: TGTGCCAGCAGTTCGTTAGGGGCCAACACTGAAGCTTTCTTT. Translating gives CASSSLGANTEAFF.

This clonotype was counted between two and nine times. The V gene is TRBV19, the J gene TRBJ2-1; 8 nucleotides line up with TRBD2. Germline values: CDR1 LNHDA, CDR2 SQIVND (reference sequence). V shed 6 bases, J shed 5 bases, and the junction held 15 bases outside the gene matches. The CDR3 consists of 17 residues. The DNA for the CDR3 is TGTGCCAGTAGAGGCCTTCCGGGACTAGGTGATAACAATGAGCAGTTCTTC. Translated, it gives CASRGLPGLGDNNEQFF. The full variable domain, with the rest looked up from reference TRBV19 and TRBJ2-1, is DGGITQSPKYLFRKEGQNVTLSCEQNLNHDAMYWYRQDPGQGLRLIYYSQIVNDFQKGDIAEGYSVSREKKESFPLTVTSAQKNPTAFYLCASRGLPGLGDNNEQFFGPGTRLTVL.

This clonotype was found many times. This chain connects TRBV20-1 to TRBJ1-5, with 7 bases matching TRBD1. This CDR3 has 14 amino acids. V shed 6 bases and J 0 bases; nucleotides not matched to a gene: 5. Germline CDR1 reads DFQATT; CDR2 reads SNEGSKA (reference sequence). CDR3 sequence reads: CSAVRQGSNQPQHF. CDR3 coding DNA: TGCAGTGCCGTTCGACAGGGTAGCAATCAGCCCCAGCATTTT.

This clonotype was detected ten times or more. The chain uses TRBV12-3 or TRBV12-4 and TRBJ1-1; TRBD1 might be the D (6 bases). This CDR3 has 15 residues. V was trimmed by 3 bases and J by 0 bases, leaving 11 bases between them. CDR3 loop: CASSFWGGLNTEAFF. The DNA for the CDR3 is TGTGCCAGCAGTTTTTGGGGGGGCTTGAACACTGAAGCTTTCTTT.

This clonotype appeared a few times. The chain combines TRBV5-6 with TRBJ1-6, with D possibly matching TRBD1 (5 bases). The CDR3 is made up of 15 amino acids. Per the germline V gene, CDR1 is SGHDT and CDR2 is YYEEEE. Trimming took off 1 base at V and 10 bases at J, with 15 bases between the two ends. The CDR3, as DNA: TGTGCCAGCAGCTTGAGGGACCCGGAGAGATCACCCCTCCACTTT. As protein: CASSLRDPERSPLHF.

This clonotype has just a few counts. V gene TRBV19 combines with J gene TRBJ1-4; D remains unclear. The ends were cut back, 3 bases at V and 7 bases at J, with 9 bases in the middle. Germline CDR1 and CDR2: LNHDA and SQIVND (reference sequence). The CDR3 totals 13 residues. CDR3 sequence: CASSMVRGEKLFF. In DNA form, the CDR3 reads TGTGCCAGTAGTATGGTACGGGGTGAAAAACTGTTTTTT.